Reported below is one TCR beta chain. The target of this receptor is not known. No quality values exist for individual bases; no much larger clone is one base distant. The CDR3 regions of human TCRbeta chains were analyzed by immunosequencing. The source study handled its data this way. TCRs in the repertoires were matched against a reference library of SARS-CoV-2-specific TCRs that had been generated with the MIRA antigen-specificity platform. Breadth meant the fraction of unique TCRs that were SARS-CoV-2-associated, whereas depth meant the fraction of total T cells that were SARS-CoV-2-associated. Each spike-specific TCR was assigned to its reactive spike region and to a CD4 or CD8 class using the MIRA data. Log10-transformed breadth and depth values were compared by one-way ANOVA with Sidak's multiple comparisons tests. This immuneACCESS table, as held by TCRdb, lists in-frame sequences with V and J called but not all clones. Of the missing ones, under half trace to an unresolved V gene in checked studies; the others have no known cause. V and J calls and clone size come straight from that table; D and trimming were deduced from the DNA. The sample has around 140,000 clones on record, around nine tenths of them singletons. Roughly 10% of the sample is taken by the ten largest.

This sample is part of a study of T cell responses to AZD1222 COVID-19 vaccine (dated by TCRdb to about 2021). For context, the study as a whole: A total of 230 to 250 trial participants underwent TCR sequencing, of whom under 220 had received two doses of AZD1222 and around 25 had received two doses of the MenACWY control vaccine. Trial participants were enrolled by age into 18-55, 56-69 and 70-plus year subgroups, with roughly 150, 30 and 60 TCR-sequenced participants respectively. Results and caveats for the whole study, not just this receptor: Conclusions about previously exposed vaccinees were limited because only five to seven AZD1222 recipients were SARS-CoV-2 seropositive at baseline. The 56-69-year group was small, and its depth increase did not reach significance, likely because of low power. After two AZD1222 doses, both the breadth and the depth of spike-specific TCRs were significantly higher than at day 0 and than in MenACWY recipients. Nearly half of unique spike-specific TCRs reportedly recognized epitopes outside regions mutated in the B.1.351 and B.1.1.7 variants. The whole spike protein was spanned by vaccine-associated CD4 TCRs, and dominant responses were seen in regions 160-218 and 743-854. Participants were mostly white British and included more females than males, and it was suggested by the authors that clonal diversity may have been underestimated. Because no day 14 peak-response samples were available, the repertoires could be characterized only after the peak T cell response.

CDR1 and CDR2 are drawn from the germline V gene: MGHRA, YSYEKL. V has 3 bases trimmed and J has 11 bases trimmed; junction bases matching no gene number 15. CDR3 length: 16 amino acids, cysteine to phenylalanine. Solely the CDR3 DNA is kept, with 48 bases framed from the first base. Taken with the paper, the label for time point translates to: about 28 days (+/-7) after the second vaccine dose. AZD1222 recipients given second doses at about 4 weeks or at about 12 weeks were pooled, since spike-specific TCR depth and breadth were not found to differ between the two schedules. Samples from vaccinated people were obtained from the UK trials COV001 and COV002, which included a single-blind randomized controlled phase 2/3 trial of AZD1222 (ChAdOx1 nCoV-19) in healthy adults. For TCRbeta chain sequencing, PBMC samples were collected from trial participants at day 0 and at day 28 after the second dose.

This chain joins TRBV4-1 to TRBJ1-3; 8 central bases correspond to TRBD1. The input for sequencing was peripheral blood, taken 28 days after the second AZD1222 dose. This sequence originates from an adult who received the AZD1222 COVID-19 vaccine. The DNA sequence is TGCGCCAGCAGCCACTCAGGACAGGGCCATCTGGGCTCCATATATTTT. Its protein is CASSHSGQGHLGSIYF.